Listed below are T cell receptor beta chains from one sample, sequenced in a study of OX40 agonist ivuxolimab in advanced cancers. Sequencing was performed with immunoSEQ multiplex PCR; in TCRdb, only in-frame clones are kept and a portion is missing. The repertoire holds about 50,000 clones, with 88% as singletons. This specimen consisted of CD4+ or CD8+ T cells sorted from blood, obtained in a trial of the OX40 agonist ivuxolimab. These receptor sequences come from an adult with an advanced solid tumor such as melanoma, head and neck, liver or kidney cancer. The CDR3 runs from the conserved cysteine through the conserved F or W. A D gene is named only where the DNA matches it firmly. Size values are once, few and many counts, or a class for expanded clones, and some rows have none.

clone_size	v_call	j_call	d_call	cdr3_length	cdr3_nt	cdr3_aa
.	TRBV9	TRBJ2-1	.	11	TGTGCCAGCAGCGACCGGGGTCAGAAGTTCTTC	CASSDRGQKFF
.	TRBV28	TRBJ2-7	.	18	TGTGCCAGCAGCGCCGGAGGTGGGAGCGCGAAGGAGGCAATTAGGCAGTACTTC	CASSAGGGSAKEAIRQYF
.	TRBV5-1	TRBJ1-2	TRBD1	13	TGCGCCAGCAGCCCTGGACAGGGGGAAGGCTACACCTTC	CASSPGQGEGYTF
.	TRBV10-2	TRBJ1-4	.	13	TGCGCCAGCAGTGCACAGTTCAATGAAAAACTGTTTTTT	CASSAQFNEKLFF
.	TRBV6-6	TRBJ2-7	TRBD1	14	TGTGCCAGCAGGGGACCGAGGACAGGGGACGAGCAGTACTTC	CASRGPRTGDEQYF
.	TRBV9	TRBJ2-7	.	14	TGTGCCAGCAGCGTAGAGGGCGGTGAGGACGAGCAGTACTTC	CASSVEGGEDEQYF
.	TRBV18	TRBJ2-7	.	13	TGTGCCAGCTCACCAAGTCTTTCCTACGAGCAGTACTTC	CASSPSLSYEQYF
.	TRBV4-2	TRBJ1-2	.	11	TGTGCCAGCAGCCAGGGCTATGGCTACACCTTC	CASSQGYGYTF
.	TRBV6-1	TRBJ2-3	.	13	TGTGCCAGCAGTACAGGTAGCACAGATACGCAGTATTTT	CASSTGSTDTQYF
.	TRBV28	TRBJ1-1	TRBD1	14	TGTGCCAGCAGTTTCAGACAGGGAAACACTGAAGCTTTCTTT	CASSFRQGNTEAFF
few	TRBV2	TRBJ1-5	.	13	TGTGCCAGCAGTGGCCGGGCCGGTCAGCCCCAGCATTTT	CASSGRAGQPQHF
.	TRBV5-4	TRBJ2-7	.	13	TGTGCCAGCAGCCCCTCCGCCTCCTACGAGCAGTACTTC	CASSPSASYEQYF
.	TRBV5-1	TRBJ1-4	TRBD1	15	TGCGCCAGCAGCTTGAGGGACAGTATTAATGAAAAACTGTTTTTT	CASSLRDSINEKLFF
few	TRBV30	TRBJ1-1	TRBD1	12	TGTGCCTTCACTCGGGACAGTATCGTAGTTTTCTTT	CAFTRDSIVVFF
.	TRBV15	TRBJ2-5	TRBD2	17	TGTGCCACCAGCAGAGATAGTGGGACTAGCAGACAAGAGACCCAGTACTTC	CATSRDSGTSRQETQYF
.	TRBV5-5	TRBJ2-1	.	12	TGTGCCAGCAGCTTCCGGGCCGGTGAGCAGTTCTTC	CASSFRAGEQFF
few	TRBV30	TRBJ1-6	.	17	TGTGCCTGGAGTGTAGGGAAAAGGGGGTCCTATAATTCACCCCTCCACTTT	CAWSVGKRGSYNSPLHF
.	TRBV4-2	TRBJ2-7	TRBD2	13	TGTGCCAGCAGCCCGCAGGGAGGGTACGAGCAGTACTTC	CASSPQGGYEQYF
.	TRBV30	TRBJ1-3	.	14	TGTGCCTCCGCCCCCAGGGGAGATGGAAACACCATATATTTT	CASAPRGDGNTIYF
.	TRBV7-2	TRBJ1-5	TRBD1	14	TGTGCCAGCAGCTTGACAGGGGGCAATCAGCCCCAGCATTTT	CASSLTGGNQPQHF
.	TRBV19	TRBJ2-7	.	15	TGTGCCAGTAGTATCGGCCGAAGCCGAGCCTACGAGCAGTACTTC	CASSIGRSRAYEQYF
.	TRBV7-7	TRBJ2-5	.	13	TGTGCTAGCAGCTTTGGAAAGGGAGAGACCCAGTACTTC	CASSFGKGETQYF
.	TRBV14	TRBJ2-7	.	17	TGTGCCAGCAGCCAAGCCAGGGGCCTCAAGGACATCTACGAGCAGTACTTC	CASSQARGLKDIYEQYF
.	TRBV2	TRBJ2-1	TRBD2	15	TGTGCCAGCGGTGTCCTAGCGGGTGGTTACAATGAGCAGTTCTTC	CASGVLAGGYNEQFF
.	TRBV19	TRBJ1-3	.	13	TGTGCCACCCCCACTGCCCTGGGAGACACCATATATTTT	CATPTALGDTIYF
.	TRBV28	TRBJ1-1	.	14	TGTGCCAGCAGTTTAGTCGGGGGCGACACTGAAGCTTTCTTT	CASSLVGGDTEAFF
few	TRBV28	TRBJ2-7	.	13	TGTGCCAGCAGGGGCCCAATCCACTACGAGCAGTACTTC	CASRGPIHYEQYF
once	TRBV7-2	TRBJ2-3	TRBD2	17	TGTGCCAGCAGCCCGGATTCGGCGGGAGGGTACACAGATACGCAGTATTTT	CASSPDSAGGYTDTQYF
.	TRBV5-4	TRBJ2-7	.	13	TGTGCCAGCAGCGTAAACCCGTCGAGCGAGCAGTACTTC	CASSVNPSSEQYF
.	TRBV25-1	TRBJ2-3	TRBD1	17	TGTGCCAGCAGTGAATCCGGGACAGGGGGCCACACAGATACGCAGTATTTT	CASSESGTGGHTDTQYF
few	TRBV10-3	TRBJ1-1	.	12	TGTGCCATCAGTGAGTCGCCAGGGATAGCTTTCTTT	CAISESPGIAFF
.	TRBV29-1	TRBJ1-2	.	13	TGCAGCGTAAGACAGACTAGGGACTATGGCTACACCTTC	CSVRQTRDYGYTF
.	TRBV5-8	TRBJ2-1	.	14	TGTGCCAGCAGCTTGGATGGGGGGAGGAATGAGCAGTTCTTC	CASSLDGGRNEQFF
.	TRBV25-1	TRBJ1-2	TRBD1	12	TGTGCCAGCCAGGGACAGGGGTATGGCTACACCTTC	CASQGQGYGYTF
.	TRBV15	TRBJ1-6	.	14	TGTGCCACCAAAAAAGGACATCTTGGTTCACCCCTCCACTTT	CATKKGHLGSPLHF
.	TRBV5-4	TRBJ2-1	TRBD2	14	TGTGCCAGCAGTTTGGGGAGCGGGAACGGTGAGCAGTTCTTC	CASSLGSGNGEQFF
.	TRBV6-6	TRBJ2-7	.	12	TGTGCCAGCTCTGAGAGGGTTAGCGAGCAGTACTTC	CASSERVSEQYF
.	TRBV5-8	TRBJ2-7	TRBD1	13	TGTGCCAGCAGCCGGGACAGTACCTACGAGCAGTACTTC	CASSRDSTYEQYF
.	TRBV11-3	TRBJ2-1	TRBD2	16	TGTGCCAGCAGCCCCCCCGGGACTAGCGGGTACAATGAGCAGTTCTTC	CASSPPGTSGYNEQFF
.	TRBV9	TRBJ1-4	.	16	TGTGCCAGCAGCGTAGGGATAGGTACAGGGAATGAAAAACTGTTTTTT	CASSVGIGTGNEKLFF
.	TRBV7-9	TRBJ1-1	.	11	TGTGCCAGCAGCCCCATCACTGAAGCTTTCTTT	CASSPITEAFF
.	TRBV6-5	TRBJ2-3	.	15	TGTGCCAGCAGTTACGAGGGCTTTGGGGGAGATACGCAGTATTTT	CASSYEGFGGDTQYF
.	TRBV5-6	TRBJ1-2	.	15	TGTGCCAGCAGAGGTTTAGGCAGGGAAATCTATGGCTACACCTTC	CASRGLGREIYGYTF
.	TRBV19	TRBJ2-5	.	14	TGTGCCAGTAGCGGTTTTCCCTTAGGAGAGACCCAGTACTTC	CASSGFPLGETQYF
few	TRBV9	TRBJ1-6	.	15	TGTGCCAGCAGCCGCGAAGGGGACCGCAATTCACCCCTCCACTTT	CASSREGDRNSPLHF
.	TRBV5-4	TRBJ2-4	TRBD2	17	TGTGCCAGCAGCTTGAGTTCCAGCGGGGGCCCGGGGAACATTCAGTACTTC	CASSLSSSGGPGNIQYF
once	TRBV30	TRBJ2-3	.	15	TGTGCCTGGAGTGTGATGAGGGCGGAACGGGATACGCAGTATTTT	CAWSVMRAERDTQYF
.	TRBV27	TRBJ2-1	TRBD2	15	TGTGCCAGCAGCTCCTGGGCTAGCGGGAGCAATGAGCAGTTCTTC	CASSSWASGSNEQFF
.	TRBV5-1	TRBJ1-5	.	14	TGCGCCAGCAGCCCGGGGGACCGGTATCAGCCCCAGCATTTT	CASSPGDRYQPQHF
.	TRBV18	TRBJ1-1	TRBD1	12	TGTGCCAGCTCACTCGGAGACAGGGGAGCTTTCTTT	CASSLGDRGAFF
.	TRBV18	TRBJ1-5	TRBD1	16	TGTGCCAGCTCACCCACCGAAACAGGGGGCAATCAGCCCCAGCATTTT	CASSPTETGGNQPQHF
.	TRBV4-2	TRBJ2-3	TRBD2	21	TGTGCCAGCAGCCAAGTTTCTGGTTTGGCTAGCGGGAGTTTAAGTACAGATACGCAGTATTTT	CASSQVSGLASGSLSTDTQYF
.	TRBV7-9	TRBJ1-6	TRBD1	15	TGTGCCAGCAGCCGGTCCGGGACAGGGGTTTCACCCCTCCACTTT	CASSRSGTGVSPLHF